This T cell receptor (beta chain) is drawn from a study of tumor-infiltrating lymphocytes in localized non-small cell lung cancer. Study-wide findings and caveats: Only some patients had TCR sequencing, depending on available tissue.

By its share, this clone is medium-sized. Its antigen is unidentified. Between the trimmed V and J ends, which lost 1 base and 7 bases, there was a span of 14 bases. Germline values: CDR1 SGHVS, CDR2 FQNEAQ. The CDR3 contains 14 residues. The repertoire was sequenced with immunoSEQ multiplex PCR; TCRdb's copy has only in-frame clones and lacks some. The sample holds about 9,200 clones, over 75% seen once. The clonotype was recovered from a human donor with non-small cell lung cancer. The V gene is TRBV7-8, the J gene TRBJ2-7, with D unresolved. Sequencing was done on a sample of uninvolved lung tissue not adjacent to the tumor. The CDR3 DNA reads as TGTGCCAGCAGCTTAGAGGGCATGCTGTGGGAGCAGTACTTC. Protein: CASSLEGMLWEQYF.